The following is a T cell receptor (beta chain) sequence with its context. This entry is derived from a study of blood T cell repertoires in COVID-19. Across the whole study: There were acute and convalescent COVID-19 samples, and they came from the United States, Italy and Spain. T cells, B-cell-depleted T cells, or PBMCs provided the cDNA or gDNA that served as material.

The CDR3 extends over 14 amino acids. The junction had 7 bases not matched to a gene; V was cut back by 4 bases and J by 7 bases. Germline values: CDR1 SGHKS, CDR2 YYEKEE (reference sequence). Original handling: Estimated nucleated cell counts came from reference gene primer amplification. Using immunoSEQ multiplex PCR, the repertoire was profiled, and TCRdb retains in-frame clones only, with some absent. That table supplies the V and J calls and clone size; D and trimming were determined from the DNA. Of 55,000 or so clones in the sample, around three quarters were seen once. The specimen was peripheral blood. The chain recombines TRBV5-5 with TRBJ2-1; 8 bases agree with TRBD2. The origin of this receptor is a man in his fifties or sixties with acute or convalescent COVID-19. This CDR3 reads CASSPGTRWNEQFF. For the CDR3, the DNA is TGTGCCAGCAGCCCCGGGACTAGGTGGAATGAGCAGTTCTTC.